The 27 T cell receptor beta chains reported below all come from one sample, sequenced in a study of T cells after yellow fever vaccination. In TCRdb, the 5' RACE reads were re-called with MiXCR into one record per CDR3 protein. The sample shows under 250,000 distinct CDR3 sequences, 6.9% of them seen only once. Sequenced here: CD4+ T cells sorted from PBMCs, sampled 15 days after the yellow fever booster vaccination. Receptors originate from a man in his thirties or forties who received the YFV17D yellow fever vaccine.

This clonotype was seen a few times. The rearrangement uses TRBV7-9 and TRBJ2-3, with D possibly called TRBD1 or TRBD2 (5 bases each). CDR1 and CDR2 from the germline V gene are SEHNR and FQNEAQ (reference sequence). Between the trimmed V and J ends, which lost 6 bases and 4 bases, there was a span of 14 bases. This CDR3 region has 14 residues. The CDR3 protein is CASRDRDLPDTQYF. CDR3 coding DNA: TGTGCCAGCAGGGACCGGGACCTGCCAGATACGCAGTATTTT.

This chain links TRBV5-4 with TRBJ1-6; D possibly corresponds to TRBD1 (6 bases). CDR1 and CDR2 (germline): SGHNT, YYREEE (reference sequence). This CDR3 is 15 amino acids long. V lost 2 bases, J lost 11 bases, and 17 bases lay in between. In DNA form, the CDR3 reads TGTGCCAGCAGCTTCGGGCGACAGGACCTGGCACCCCTCCACTTT. This gives the protein CASSFGRQDLAPLHF.

The V call is TRBV25-1, the J call TRBJ2-7; unclear D gene. The V end was cut by 8 bases, the J end by 12 bases, with 14 bases between. The CDR3 sequence is 10 residues long. Germline assignment: CDR1 MGHDK and CDR2 SYGVNS. The DNA of the CDR3 is TGTGCCAGCGAGCTCAGGCGACTGTACTTC. Its protein is CASELRRLYF.

This clonotype showed up just a few times. The chain has TRBV19 and TRBJ2-2; D is possibly TRBD1 (6 bases). This CDR3 comprises 14 residues. Between the trimmed V and J ends, which lost 5 bases and 6 bases, there was a span of 13 bases. Per the germline V gene, CDR1 is LNHDA and CDR2 is SQIVND (reference sequence). The CDR3 DNA is TGTGCCAGTAGTCCCAGGGGATGGGCCGGGGAGCTGTTTTTT. Its translation: CASSPRGWAGELFF.

This clonotype was seen many times. The genes are TRBV2 and TRBJ2-3, with TRBD2 matching 12 bases. The CDR3 is 15 amino acids. The germline V gene encodes CDR1 SNHLY and CDR2 FYNNEI. J gave up 4 bases and V 4 bases, and 3 bases lay outside the gene matches. The DNA for the CDR3 is TGTGCCAGCAGTGGACTAGCGGGAGAGGCAGATACGCAGTATTTT. Encoded protein: CASSGLAGEADTQYF. Variable domain in full (rest from reference TRBV2 and TRBJ2-3): EPEVTQTPSHQVTQMGQEVILRCVPISNHLYFYWYRQILGQKVEFLVSFYNNEISEKSEIFDDQFSVERPDGSNFTLKIRSTKLEDSAMYFCASSGLAGEADTQYFGPGTRLTVL.

The sample holds a few counts of this clonotype. This chain uses TRBV7-2 with TRBJ2-3; 14 bases align to TRBD2. The CDR3 sequence is 17 residues long. V shed 5 bases and J 3 bases; nucleotides not matched to a gene: 7. Germline CDR1 SGHTA, CDR2 FQGNSA. The CDR3 region is CASSQAGTSGSTDTQYF. CDR3 coding DNA: TGTGCCAGCAGCCAAGCCGGGACTAGCGGGAGTACAGATACGCAGTATTTT. The variable domain in full, completed from reference TRBV7-2 and TRBJ2-3, reads GAGVSQSPSNKVTEKGKDVELRCDPISGHTALYWYRQSLGQGLEFLIYFQGNSAPDKSGLPSDRFSAERTGGSVSTLTIQRTQQEDSAVYLCASSQAGTSGSTDTQYFGPGTRLTVL.

The chain is built from TRBV11-2 and TRBJ2-1; a weak D match, TRBD2 (5 bases). This CDR3 is 12 amino acids long. Germline V lookup: CDR1 SGHAT, CDR2 FQNNGV. The ends were cut back, 5 bases at V and 5 bases at J, with 7 bases in the middle. Written as DNA, the CDR3 is TGTGCCAGCAGCCGAGGGCACAATGAGCAGTTCTTC. Encoded protein: CASSRGHNEQFF.

At least ten counts were recorded for this clonotype. The chain uses TRBV6-5 and TRBJ2-3; 8 positions match TRBD2. CDR1 and CDR2 (germline): MNHEY, SVGAGI. The CDR3 contains 15 residues. The V and J ends lost 0 bases and 1 base, in that order; junction bases with no gene match: 0. The chain's CDR3 is CASSYSGGGTDTQYF. The CDR3 DNA reads as TGTGCCAGCAGTTACTCCGGGGGGGGCACAGATACGCAGTATTTT.

This clonotype was recorded many times. This chain joins TRBV4-3 and TRBJ2-5; D remains unclear. Germline assignment: CDR1 LGHNA and CDR2 YSLEER. This CDR3 contains 17 residues. Trimming took off 1 base at V and 1 base at J, with 16 bases between the two ends. The CDR3 protein is CASSQGRGGGAQETQYF. The CDR3 DNA is TGCGCCAGCAGCCAAGGTCGAGGCGGCGGAGCCCAAGAGACCCAGTACTTC.

This clonotype was observed many times. CDR3 amino acids: CASSKTGGWETQYF. The CDR3 DNA reads as TGTGCCAGCAGCAAAACAGGGGGCTGGGAGACCCAGTACTTC. The rearrangement uses TRBV7-2 and TRBJ2-5; the match to TRBD1 covers 9 bases. Trimming at V came to 5 bases and at J to 5 bases, leaving 6 bases not matched to a gene. The CDR3 length is 14 residues. The germline V gene has CDR1 SGHTA and CDR2 FQGNSA.

This clonotype was counted a few times. CDR3 sequence: CSARGTEQFF. The CDR3 DNA sequence: TGCAGTGCTAGAGGGACCGAGCAGTTCTTC. The chain uses TRBV20-1 and TRBJ2-1; D not resolved. The CDR3 is 10 amino acids. Between the trimmed V and J ends, which lost 1 base and 10 bases, there was a span of 5 bases. Looked up from germline, CDR1 is DFQATT and CDR2 is SNEGSKA (reference sequence).

Details on this clonotype: One end of the junction is discordant with germline, which a read error may explain. This sequence joins TRBV5-1 and TRBJ2-5; 11 bases match TRBD2. In germline, CDR1 is SGHRS, CDR2 YFSETQ. This CDR3 comprises 15 residues. CDR3 in amino acids: CTSSLTSGRAETQYF. The CDR3 DNA follows: TGCACCAGCAGCTTAACTAGCGGGAGAGCAGAGACCCAGTACTTC.

This clonotype was seen repeatedly, ten times or more. The chain employs TRBV7-2 and TRBJ2-3; TRBD1 matches 10 bases. J lost 4 bases, V lost 7 bases, and 8 bases had no gene match. The CDR3 runs to 15 residues. CDR1 is SGHTA, CDR2 FQGNSA, per germline. CDR3 protein: CASKPDRGYADTQYF. The CDR3 DNA sequence: TGTGCCAGCAAACCGGACAGGGGGTACGCAGATACGCAGTATTTT.

This clonotype was observed at least ten times. The chain carries TRBV7-2 and TRBJ1-1; a weak D match, TRBD1 (5 bases). The CDR3 is 13 amino acids. The germline gives CDR1 SGHTA, CDR2 FQGNSA. With 5 bases removed from V and 1 base from J, the gap between germline ends came to 8 bases. The CDR3: CASSAQGNTEAFF. The CDR3 region has the DNA TGTGCCAGCAGCGCGCAGGGGAACACTGAAGCTTTCTTT.

This clonotype was seen a handful of times. This chain uses TRBV6-2 or TRBV6-3 with TRBJ2-1; 7 bases line up with TRBD2. CDR1 and CDR2 from the germline V gene are MNHEY and SVGEGT. There are 13 residues in the CDR3. V lost 11 bases to trimming and J lost 3 bases; unmatched junction nucleotides: 7. For the CDR3, the DNA is TGTGCCTCAATGGGGGGGAGCTACAATGAGCAGTTCTTC. Protein product: CASMGGSYNEQFF.

This clonotype was counted between two and nine times. This sequence joins TRBV3-1 and TRBJ2-3, with a weak D call TRBD2 (6 bases). Trimming pared 1 base from V and 5 bases from J, leaving 7 bases between. This CDR3 has 13 residues. CDR1 is LGHDT and CDR2 is YNNKEL in the germline V gene (reference sequence). The CDR3 sequence is CASSQAGVDTQYF. The CDR3 region has the DNA TGTGCCAGCAGCCAAGCGGGAGTAGATACGCAGTATTTT.

V and J are TRBV29-1 and TRBJ2-5; tentatively, D is TRBD2 (6 bases). Germline assignment: CDR1 SQVTM and CDR2 ANQGSEA. V lost 3 bases, J lost 5 bases, and 13 bases lay in between. The length of the CDR3 is 13 residues. The CDR3 DNA sequence: TGCAGCGTTGACAGGGTTGGAGGGGAGACCCAGTACTTC. Translated, it gives CSVDRVGGETQYF.

This clonotype showed up many times. The V gene is TRBV12-3 or TRBV12-4, the J gene TRBJ2-7, with D uncertain. CDR3 size: 13 residues. V was shortened by 7 bases and J by 7 bases, with 17 bases between the two germline ends. CDR3: CASTRTDRKEQYF. The CDR3 coding sequence is TGTGCCAGCACCAGGACGGACCGTAAGGAGCAGTACTTC.

This rearrangement joins TRBV10-3 to TRBJ2-5; D is unclear. V was shortened by 0 bases and J by 7 bases, with 3 bases between the two germline ends. The CDR3 has 11 residues. Germline values: CDR1 ENHRY, CDR2 SYGVKD. This CDR3 reads CAISESGTQYF. The CDR3 DNA reads TGTGCCATCAGTGAGTCAGGGACCCAGTACTTC.

This clonotype was recorded at least ten times. V gene TRBV7-9 combines with J gene TRBJ2-3; D is ambiguous. Germline V gene lookup returns CDR1 SEHNR and CDR2 FQNEAQ (reference sequence). The length of the CDR3 is 15 residues. With 4 bases removed from V and 1 base from J, the gap between germline ends came to 12 bases. The CDR3, as DNA: TGTGCCAGCAGCTCCACTTTAGGTGGCACAGATACGCAGTATTTT. The encoded protein is CASSSTLGGTDTQYF. Based on the CDR3 plus reference TRBV7-9 and TRBJ2-3, the full variable domain is DTGVSQNPRHKITKRGQNVTFRCDPISEHNRLYWYRQTLGQGPEFLTYFQNEAQLEKSRLLSDRFSAERPKGSFSTLEIQRTEQGDSAMYLCASSSTLGGTDTQYFGPGTRLTVL.

The chain links TRBV7-2 to TRBJ1-1; D unresolved. Trimming left V 2 bases short and J 1 base short, with 8 bases between. This CDR3 is 14 amino acids long. In germline, CDR1 is SGHTA, CDR2 FQGNSA. CDR3 amino acids: CASSLSEKNTEAFF. The CDR3 bases are TGTGCCAGCAGCTTAAGCGAAAAGAACACTGAAGCTTTCTTT.

V is TRBV11-2 and J is TRBJ2-7; D may be TRBD1 (5 bases). The V and J ends lost 5 bases and 6 bases respectively, with 17 bases between them. Germline CDR1 SGHAT, CDR2 FQNNGV. The CDR3 spans 14 residues. The CDR3 loop reads CASSPRAGRREQYF. The CDR3 DNA reads as TGTGCCAGCAGCCCCAGGGCCGGCAGGCGCGAGCAGTACTTC. The full variable domain, rest sourced from reference TRBV11-2 and TRBJ2-7, is EAGVAQSPRYKIIEKRQSVAFWCNPISGHATLYWYQQILGQGPKLLIQFQNNGVVDDSQLPKDRFSAERLKGVDSTLKIQPAKLEDSAVYLCASSPRAGRREQYFGPGTRLTVT.

This clonotype appeared many times. The J gene is TRBJ1-3, the V gene TRBV20-1, with D perhaps matching TRBD1 (5 bases). Deletions cut 5 bases from V and 6 bases from J, with 14 bases between. This CDR3 region has 13 residues. The germline V gene has CDR1 DFQATT and CDR2 SNEGSKA (reference sequence). DNA for the CDR3: TGCAGTGCTTCCCGGGACCAGATAAACACCATATATTTT. As protein: CSASRDQINTIYF.

This clonotype was counted only a few times. The chain carries TRBV29-1 and TRBJ2-5; weak D call: TRBD2 (6 bases). With 7 bases removed from V and 3 bases from J, the gap between germline ends came to 12 bases. In germline, CDR1 is SQVTM, CDR2 ANQGSEA. The CDR3 contains 12 residues. The CDR3 region is CSGLGGKETQYF. The CDR3 bases are TGCAGCGGGCTCGGGGGAAAAGAGACCCAGTACTTC.

This clonotype was detected ten times or more. This chain's CDR3 is CSARKATSGIETQYF. DNA for the CDR3: TGCAGTGCTAGGAAGGCGACTAGCGGGATCGAGACCCAGTACTTC. The gene calls are TRBV20-1 and TRBJ2-5, with 11 bases matching TRBD2. Germline assignment: CDR1 DFQATT and CDR2 SNEGSKA (reference sequence). Trimming took 3 bases from V and 5 from J; bases not matched to a gene: 8. CDR3 size: 15 residues.

This clonotype was counted only a few times. The V call is TRBV11-2, the J call TRBJ2-3; 7 bases map to TRBD2. This CDR3 comprises 15 residues. With V trimmed by 1 base and J by 6 bases, 7 bases remained unmatched. Per the germline V gene, CDR1 is SGHAT and CDR2 is FQNNGV. The CDR3, as DNA: TGTGCCAGCAGCTTAGGACTAGCTGCCTGGGATACGCAGTATTTT. Protein product: CASSLGLAAWDTQYF. The variable domain in full, completed from reference TRBV11-2 and TRBJ2-3, reads EAGVAQSPRYKIIEKRQSVAFWCNPISGHATLYWYQQILGQGPKLLIQFQNNGVVDDSQLPKDRFSAERLKGVDSTLKIQPAKLEDSAVYLCASSLGLAAWDTQYFGPGTRLTVL.

The chain combines TRBV29-1 with TRBJ2-5, with 7 bases fitting TRBD1. The germline gives CDR1 SQVTM, CDR2 ANQGSEA. J was trimmed by 5 bases and V by 7 bases; bases with no gene match: 7. The CDR3 covers 12 residues. The CDR3, as DNA: TGCAGCGGCGCACAGGGGTCGGAGACCCAGTACTTC. This codes for CSGAQGSETQYF.